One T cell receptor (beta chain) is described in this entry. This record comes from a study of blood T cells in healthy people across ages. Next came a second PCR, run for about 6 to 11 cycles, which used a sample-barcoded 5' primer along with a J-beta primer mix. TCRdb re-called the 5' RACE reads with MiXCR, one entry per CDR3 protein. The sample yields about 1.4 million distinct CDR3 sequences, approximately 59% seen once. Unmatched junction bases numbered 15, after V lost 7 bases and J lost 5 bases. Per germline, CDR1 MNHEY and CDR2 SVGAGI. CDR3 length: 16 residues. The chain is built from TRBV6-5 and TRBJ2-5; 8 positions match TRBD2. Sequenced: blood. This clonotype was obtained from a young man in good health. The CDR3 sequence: CASIKKGLVDGETQYF. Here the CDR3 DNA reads TGTGCCAGCATCAAGAAGGGACTAGTGGATGGGGAGACCCAGTACTTC.